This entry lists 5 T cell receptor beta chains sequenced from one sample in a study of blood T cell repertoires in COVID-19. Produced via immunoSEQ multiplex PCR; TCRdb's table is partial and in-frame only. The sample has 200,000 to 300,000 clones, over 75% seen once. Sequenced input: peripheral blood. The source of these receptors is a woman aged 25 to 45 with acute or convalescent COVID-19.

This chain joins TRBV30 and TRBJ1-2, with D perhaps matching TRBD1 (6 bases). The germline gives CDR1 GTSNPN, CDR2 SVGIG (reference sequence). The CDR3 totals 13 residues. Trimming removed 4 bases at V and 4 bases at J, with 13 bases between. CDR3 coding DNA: TGTGCCTGGATGCCTGGACAGCTCTATGGCTACACCTTC. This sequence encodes CAWMPGQLYGYTF. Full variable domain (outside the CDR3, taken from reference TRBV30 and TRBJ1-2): SQTIHQWPATLVQPVGSPLSLECTVEGTSNPNLYWYRQAAGRGLQLLFYSVGIGQISSEVPQNLSASRPQDRQFILSSKKLLLSDSGFYLCAWMPGQLYGYTFGSGTRLTVV.

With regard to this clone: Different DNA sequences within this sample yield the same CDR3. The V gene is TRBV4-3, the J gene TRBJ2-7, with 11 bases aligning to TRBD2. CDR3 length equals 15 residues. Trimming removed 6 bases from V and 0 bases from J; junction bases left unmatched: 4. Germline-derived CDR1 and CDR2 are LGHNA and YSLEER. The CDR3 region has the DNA TGCGCCAGCAGTCAGACTAGCGGGGCCTCCTACGAGCAGTACTTC. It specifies CASSQTSGASYEQYF.

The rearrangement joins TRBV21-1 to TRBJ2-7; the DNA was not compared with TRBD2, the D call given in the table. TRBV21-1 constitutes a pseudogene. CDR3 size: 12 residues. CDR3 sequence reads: CASSPNHYEQYF. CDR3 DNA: TGTGCCAGCAGCCCTAATCATTACGAGCAGTACTTC.

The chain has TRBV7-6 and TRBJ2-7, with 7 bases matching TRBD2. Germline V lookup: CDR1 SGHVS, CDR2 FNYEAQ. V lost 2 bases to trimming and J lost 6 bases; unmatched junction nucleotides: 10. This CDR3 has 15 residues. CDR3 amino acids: CASSLSVPGGGEQYF. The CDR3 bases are TGTGCCAGCAGCTTAAGCGTTCCGGGAGGCGGCGAGCAGTACTTC.

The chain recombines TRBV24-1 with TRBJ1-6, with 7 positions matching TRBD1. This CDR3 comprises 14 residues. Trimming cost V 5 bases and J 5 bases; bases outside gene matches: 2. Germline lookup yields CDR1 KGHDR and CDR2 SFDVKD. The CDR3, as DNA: TGTGCCACCAGTGCGGGACAGCATAATTCACCCCTCCACTTT. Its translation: CATSAGQHNSPLHF.